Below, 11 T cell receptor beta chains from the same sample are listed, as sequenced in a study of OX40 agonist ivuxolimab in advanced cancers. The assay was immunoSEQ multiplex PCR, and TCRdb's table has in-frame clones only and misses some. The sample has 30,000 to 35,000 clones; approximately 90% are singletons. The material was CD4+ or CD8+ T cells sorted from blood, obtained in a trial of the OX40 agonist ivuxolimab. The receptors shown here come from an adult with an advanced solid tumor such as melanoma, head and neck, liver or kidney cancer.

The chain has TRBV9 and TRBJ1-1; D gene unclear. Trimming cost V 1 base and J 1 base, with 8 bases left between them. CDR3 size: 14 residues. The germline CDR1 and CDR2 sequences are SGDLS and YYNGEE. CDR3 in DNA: TGTGCCAGCAGCGTATTACCTGCGAACACTGAAGCTTTCTTT. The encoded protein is CASSVLPANTEAFF.

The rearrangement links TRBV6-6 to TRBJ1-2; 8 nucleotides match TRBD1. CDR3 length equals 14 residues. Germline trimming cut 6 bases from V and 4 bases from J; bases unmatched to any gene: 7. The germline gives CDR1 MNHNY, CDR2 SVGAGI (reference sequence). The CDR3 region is CASRQDRASYGYTF. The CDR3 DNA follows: TGTGCCAGCAGACAGGACAGGGCGAGCTATGGCTACACCTTC.

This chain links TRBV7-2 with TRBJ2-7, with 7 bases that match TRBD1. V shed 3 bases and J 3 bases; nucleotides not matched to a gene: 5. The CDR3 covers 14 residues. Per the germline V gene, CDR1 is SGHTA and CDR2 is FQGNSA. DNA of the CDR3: TGTGCCAGCAGCTTTTATCAGGGGGACTACGAGCAGTACTTC. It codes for CASSFYQGDYEQYF.

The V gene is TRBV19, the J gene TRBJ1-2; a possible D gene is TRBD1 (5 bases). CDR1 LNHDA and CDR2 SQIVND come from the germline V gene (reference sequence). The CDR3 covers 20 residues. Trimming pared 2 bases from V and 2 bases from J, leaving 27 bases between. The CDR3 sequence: CASSIFFITNQGPLNYGYTF. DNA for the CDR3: TGTGCCAGTAGTATATTTTTCATCACGAATCAGGGTCCCCTCAACTATGGCTACACCTTC. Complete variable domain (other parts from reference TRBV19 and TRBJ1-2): DGGITQSPKYLFRKEGQNVTLSCEQNLNHDAMYWYRQDPGQGLRLIYYSQIVNDFQKGDIAEGYSVSREKKESFPLTVTSAQKNPTAFYLCASSIFFITNQGPLNYGYTFGSGTRLTVV.

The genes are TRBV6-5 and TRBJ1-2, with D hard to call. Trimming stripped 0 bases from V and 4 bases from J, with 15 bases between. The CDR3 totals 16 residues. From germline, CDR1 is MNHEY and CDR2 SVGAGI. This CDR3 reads CASSYSGVATFYGYTF. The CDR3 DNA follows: TGTGCCAGCAGTTACTCCGGGGTAGCCACATTCTATGGCTACACCTTC.

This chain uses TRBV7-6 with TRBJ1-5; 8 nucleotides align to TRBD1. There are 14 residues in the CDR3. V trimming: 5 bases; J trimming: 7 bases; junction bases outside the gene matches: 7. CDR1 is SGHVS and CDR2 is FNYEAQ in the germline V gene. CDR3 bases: TGTGCCAGCAGCGAACAGGGGGTCGGGCAGCCCCAGCATTTT. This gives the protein CASSEQGVGQPQHF.

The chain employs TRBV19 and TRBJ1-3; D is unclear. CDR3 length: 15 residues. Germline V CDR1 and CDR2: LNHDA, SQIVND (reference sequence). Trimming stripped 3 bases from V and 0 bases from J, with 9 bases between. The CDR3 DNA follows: TGTGCCAGTAGTATTAGTGAATACTCTGGAAACACCATATATTTT. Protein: CASSISEYSGNTIYF.

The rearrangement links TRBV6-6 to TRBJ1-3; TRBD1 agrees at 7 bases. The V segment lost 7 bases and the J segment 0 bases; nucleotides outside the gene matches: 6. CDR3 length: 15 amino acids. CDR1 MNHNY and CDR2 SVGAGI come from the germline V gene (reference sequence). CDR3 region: CASIGTVNSGNTIYF. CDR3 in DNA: TGTGCCAGCATCGGGACAGTTAACTCTGGAAACACCATATATTTT.

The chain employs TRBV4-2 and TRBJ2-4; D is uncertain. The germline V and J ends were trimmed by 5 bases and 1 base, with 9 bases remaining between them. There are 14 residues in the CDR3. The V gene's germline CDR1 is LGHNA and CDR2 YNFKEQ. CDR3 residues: CASSNANAKNIQYF. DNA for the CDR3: TGTGCCAGCAGCAACGCAAATGCCAAAAACATTCAGTACTTC.

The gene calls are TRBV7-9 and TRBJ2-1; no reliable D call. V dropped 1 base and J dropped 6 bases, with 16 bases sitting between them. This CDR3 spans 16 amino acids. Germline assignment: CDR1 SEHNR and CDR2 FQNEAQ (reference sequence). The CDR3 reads CASSLGEVMTGNEQFF. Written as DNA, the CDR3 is TGTGCCAGCAGCTTAGGAGAGGTGATGACCGGCAATGAGCAGTTCTTC.

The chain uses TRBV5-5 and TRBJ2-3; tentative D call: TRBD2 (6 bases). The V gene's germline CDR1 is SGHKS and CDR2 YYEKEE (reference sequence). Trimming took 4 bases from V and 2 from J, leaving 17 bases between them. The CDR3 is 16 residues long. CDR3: CASSLNGGAYTDTQYF. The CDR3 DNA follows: TGTGCCAGCAGCCTGAATGGCGGGGCCTACACAGATACGCAGTATTTT.